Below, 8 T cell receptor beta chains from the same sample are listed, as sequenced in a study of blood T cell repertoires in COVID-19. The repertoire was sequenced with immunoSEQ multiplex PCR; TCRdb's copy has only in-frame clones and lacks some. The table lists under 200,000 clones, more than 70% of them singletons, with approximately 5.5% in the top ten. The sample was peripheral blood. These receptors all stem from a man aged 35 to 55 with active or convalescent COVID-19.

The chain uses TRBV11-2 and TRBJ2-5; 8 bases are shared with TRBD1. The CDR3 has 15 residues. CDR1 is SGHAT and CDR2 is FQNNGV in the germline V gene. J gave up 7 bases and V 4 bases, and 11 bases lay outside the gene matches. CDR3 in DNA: TGTGCCAGCAGCTCAGGGGGCCGGGGGCTTGGGACCCAGTACTTC. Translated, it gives CASSSGGRGLGTQYF. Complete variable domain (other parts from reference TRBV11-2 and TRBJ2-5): EAGVAQSPRYKIIEKRQSVAFWCNPISGHATLYWYQQILGQGPKLLIQFQNNGVVDDSQLPKDRFSAERLKGVDSTLKIQPAKLEDSAVYLCASSSGGRGLGTQYFGPGTRLLVL.

The DNA of the CDR3 is TGCAGCGCGGACAGGGGAGATTGGAACACTGAAGCTTTCTTT. Amino acids: CSADRGDWNTEAFF. The gene calls are TRBV29-1 and TRBJ1-1, with TRBD1 identical over 9 bases. Trimming at V came to 7 bases and at J to 1 base, leaving 7 bases not matched to a gene. The CDR3 covers 14 residues. Germline loops: CDR1 SQVTM, CDR2 ANQGSEA.

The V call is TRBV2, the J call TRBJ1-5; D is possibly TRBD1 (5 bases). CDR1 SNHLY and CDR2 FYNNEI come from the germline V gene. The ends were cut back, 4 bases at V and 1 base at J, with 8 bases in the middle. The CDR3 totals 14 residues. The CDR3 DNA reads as TGTGCCAGCAGTGTGGGGGGAAGCAATCAGCCCCAGCATTTT. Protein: CASSVGGSNQPQHF.

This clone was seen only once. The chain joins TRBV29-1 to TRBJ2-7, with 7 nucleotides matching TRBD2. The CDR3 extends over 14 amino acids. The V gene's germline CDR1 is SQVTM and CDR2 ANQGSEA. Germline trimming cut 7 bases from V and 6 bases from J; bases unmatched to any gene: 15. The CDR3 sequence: CSASIRGVRGEQYF. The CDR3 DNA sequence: TGCAGCGCCTCCATCCGGGGGGTTCGGGGCGAGCAGTACTTC.

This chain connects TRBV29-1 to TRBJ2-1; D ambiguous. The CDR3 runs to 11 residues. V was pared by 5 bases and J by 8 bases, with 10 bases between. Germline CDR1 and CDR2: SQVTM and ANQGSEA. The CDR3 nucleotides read TGCAGCGTTCTGGCTCTCGATGAGCAGTTCTTC. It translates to CSVLALDEQFF.

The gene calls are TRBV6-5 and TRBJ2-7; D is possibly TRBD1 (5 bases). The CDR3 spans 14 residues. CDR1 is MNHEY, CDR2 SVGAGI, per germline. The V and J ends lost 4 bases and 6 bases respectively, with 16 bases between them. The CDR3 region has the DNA TGTGCCAGCAGTTCCCAGAGGACATTTGGCGAGCAGTACTTC. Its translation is CASSSQRTFGEQYF.

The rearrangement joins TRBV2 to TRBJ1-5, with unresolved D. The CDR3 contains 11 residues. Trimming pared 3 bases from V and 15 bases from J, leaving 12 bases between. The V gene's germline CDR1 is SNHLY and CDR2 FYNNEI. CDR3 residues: CASSDSLAVHF. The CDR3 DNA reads TGTGCCAGCAGTGACAGTCTCGCAGTGCATTTT.

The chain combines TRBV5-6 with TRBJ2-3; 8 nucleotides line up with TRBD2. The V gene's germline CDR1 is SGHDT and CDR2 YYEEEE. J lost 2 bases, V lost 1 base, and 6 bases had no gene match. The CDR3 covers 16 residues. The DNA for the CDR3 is TGTGCCAGCAGCTTGAGTAGCGGGGCTTACACAGATACGCAGTATTTT. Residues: CASSLSSGAYTDTQYF. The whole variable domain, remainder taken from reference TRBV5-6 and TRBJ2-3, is DAGVTQSPTHLIKTRGQQVTLRCSPKSGHDTVSWYQQALGQGPQFIFQYYEEEERQRGNFPDRFSGHQFPNYSSELNVNALLLGDSALYLCASSLSSGAYTDTQYFGPGTRLTVL.